A single TCR beta chain is shown here with its context. The read terminates 3 residues before the CDR3 end, so the remaining end is supplied by the germline J gene. Clones were sequenced by immunoSEQ multiplex PCR, and TCRdb holds only the in-frame ones, with some missing. The repertoire table contains 40,000 or so clones. These data are taken from a study of T cells in women clearing cervical HPV infection. Study details: Cases were women with histologically confirmed HPV16-related CIN3 or worse, including a couple of invasive cancers.

CDR1 and CDR2 (germline): GTSNPN, SVGIG (reference sequence). CDR3 length: 13 amino acids. V lost 2 bases to trimming and J lost 4 bases, with 11 bases between them. The specimen sequenced was blood buffy coat. This chain connects TRBV30 to TRBJ1-2, with no clear D. The source is a woman between 18 and 69 years old with a cervical HPV16 infection that either progressed to CIN3+ or cleared (not recorded which). The sequenced CDR3 bases are TGTGCCTGGAGTTATGAGGTCTCCTATGGC. Translating gives CAWSYEVSYG. The whole CDR3 protein is CAWSYEVSYGYTF.